A single sample is the source of the 20 T cell receptor beta chains below, sequenced in a study of T cell responses to AZD1222 COVID-19 vaccine. The table came from immunoSEQ multiplex PCR; TCRdb's copy has only in-frame clones and leaves some out. Of 85,000 or so clones listed, 90% to 95% are singletons. This sample comprised peripheral blood, obtained 28 days after the second AZD1222 dose. The receptors were sampled from an adult who received the AZD1222 COVID-19 vaccine.

This rearrangement joins TRBV29-1 to TRBJ2-1; the match to TRBD2 covers 14 bases. V lost 5 bases and J lost 8; bases outside the gene matches: 5. CDR1 and CDR2 (germline): SQVTM, ANQGSEA. The CDR3 is made up of 14 amino acids. CDR3: CSVLTSGRDYEQFF. CDR3 sequence (DNA): TGCAGCGTTCTGACTAGCGGGAGGGACTATGAGCAGTTCTTC.

The CDR3, as DNA: TGTGCCAGCAGTTTAGAGGGACGCAAGGGCTACGAGCAGTACTTC. It yields the protein CASSLEGRKGYEQYF. The V gene is TRBV28, the J gene TRBJ2-7; D may correspond to TRBD1 or TRBD2 (5 bases each). Germline CDR1 reads MDHEN; CDR2 reads SYDVKM. The ends were cut back, 2 bases at V and 3 bases at J, with 14 bases in the middle. This CDR3 is 15 amino acids long.

In this sample, this clone turned up once. The chain links TRBV11-2 to TRBJ2-1; perhaps TRBD2 as D (6 bases). Trimming took 5 bases from V and 10 from J, leaving 9 bases between them. CDR1 and CDR2 from the germline V gene are SGHAT and FQNNGV. The CDR3 covers 11 residues. The DNA for the CDR3 is TGTGCCAGCAGCCCAGGACTAGAGCAGTTCTTC. It yields the protein CASSPGLEQFF.

The chain joins TRBV6-6 to TRBJ1-2; D is unresolved. The CDR3 is made up of 13 amino acids. The germline CDR1 and CDR2 sequences are MNHNY and SVGAGI (reference sequence). Trimming took off 10 bases at V and 0 bases at J, with 12 bases between the two ends. CDR3 in amino acids: CATEMVPNYGYTF. For the CDR3, the DNA is TGTGCCACCGAGATGGTTCCTAACTATGGCTACACCTTC.

The rearrangement joins TRBV20-1 to TRBJ1-1; D is ambiguous. The CDR3 has 11 residues. Trimming took 6 bases from V and 5 from J, leaving 10 bases between them. Looked up from germline, CDR1 is DFQATT and CDR2 is SNEGSKA (reference sequence). CDR3 DNA sequence: TGCAGTGCGCACCGTCGGACTGAAGCTTTCTTT. This translates into CSAHRRTEAFF.

This chain uses TRBV30 with TRBJ1-6, with D possibly being TRBD1 (6 bases). The V and J ends lost 4 bases and 9 bases respectively, with 16 bases between them. The V gene's germline CDR1 is GTSNPN and CDR2 SVGIG (reference sequence). There are 14 residues in the CDR3. CDR3 sequence: CAWTGGSWGSPLHF. CDR3 sequence (DNA): TGTGCCTGGACCGGGGGCTCCTGGGGTTCACCCCTCCACTTT.

J is TRBJ1-1 and V is TRBV11-2; D may be TRBD1 (6 bases). Trimming pared 5 bases from V and 1 base from J, leaving 14 bases between. CDR1 SGHAT and CDR2 FQNNGV come from the germline V gene. This CDR3 comprises 15 residues. The CDR3 sequence: CASSPWHRENTEAFF. The CDR3 nucleotides are TGTGCCAGCAGCCCATGGCACAGGGAGAACACTGAAGCTTTCTTT. Full variable domain (rest looked up from reference TRBV11-2 and TRBJ1-1): EAGVAQSPRYKIIEKRQSVAFWCNPISGHATLYWYQQILGQGPKLLIQFQNNGVVDDSQLPKDRFSAERLKGVDSTLKIQPAKLEDSAVYLCASSPWHRENTEAFFGQGTRLTVV.

As DNA, the CDR3 is TGCGCCAGCGGACTAGACAGGGCAGCCTACGAGCAGTACTTC. Translation: CASGLDRAAYEQYF. The chain links TRBV5-1 to TRBJ2-7; D could derive from TRBD1 or TRBD2 (7 bases each). Trimming stripped 7 bases from V and 2 bases from J, with 16 bases between. This CDR3 has 14 residues. Germline CDR1 and CDR2: SGHRS and YFSETQ. The full variable domain, rest sourced from reference TRBV5-1 and TRBJ2-7, is KAGVTQTPRYLIKTRGQQVTLSCSPISGHRSVSWYQQTPGQGLQFLFEYFSETQRNKGNFPGRFSGRQFSNSRSEMNVSTLELGDSALYLCASGLDRAAYEQYFGPGTRLTVT.

A single count supports this clone. The J gene is TRBJ1-5, the V gene TRBV19; possibly TRBD1 for D (6 bases). The CDR3 extends over 13 amino acids. Germline V gene data show CDR1 as LNHDA and CDR2 as SQIVND (reference sequence). V was shortened by 5 bases and J by 5 bases, with 10 bases between the two germline ends. The CDR3 reads CASSVYRDQPQHF. CDR3 sequence (DNA): TGTGCCAGTAGTGTTTACAGGGATCAGCCCCAGCATTTT. Supplemented by reference TRBV19 and TRBJ1-5, the full variable domain reads DGGITQSPKYLFRKEGQNVTLSCEQNLNHDAMYWYRQDPGQGLRLIYYSQIVNDFQKGDIAEGYSVSREKKESFPLTVTSAQKNPTAFYLCASSVYRDQPQHFGDGTRLSIL.

The rearrangement links TRBV25-1 to TRBJ2-3; no reliable D call. In germline, CDR1 is MGHDK, CDR2 SYGVNS. There are 13 residues in the CDR3. Between the trimmed V and J ends, which lost 6 bases and 1 base, there was a span of 8 bases. The DNA of the CDR3 is TGTGCCAGCAGACCTCCGGGCACAGATACGCAGTATTTT. This encodes CASRPPGTDTQYF.

This sequence joins TRBV7-8 and TRBJ2-7; TRBD1 agrees at 7 bases. Germline V gene lookup returns CDR1 SGHVS and CDR2 FQNEAQ. V lost 3 bases, J lost 11 bases, and 13 bases stayed unmatched. The CDR3 runs 14 residues. The CDR3 DNA reads TGTGCCAGCAGCTTGGGACAGTATAACCTTAAAGAGTACTTC. As protein: CASSLGQYNLKEYF.

This chain uses TRBV7-3 with TRBJ1-1, with D possibly being TRBD1 (6 bases). The ends were cut back, 5 bases at V and 4 bases at J, with 14 bases in the middle. The CDR3 covers 14 residues. Looked up from germline, CDR1 is SGHTA and CDR2 is FQGTGA. CDR3 DNA: TGTGCCAGCAGCGCAACCGGGGGCGGCACTGAAGCTTTCTTT. Translating gives CASSATGGGTEAFF.

V and J are TRBV11-2 and TRBJ1-1, with 8 positions matching TRBD1. The CDR3 loop spans 16 amino acids. In germline, CDR1 is SGHAT, CDR2 FQNNGV. Losses at the gene ends were 1 base for V and 4 bases for J; bases not matched to a gene: 8. This CDR3 is CASSLVAGGGGTEAFF. Written as DNA, the CDR3 is TGTGCCAGCAGCTTAGTGGCAGGGGGCGGAGGCACTGAAGCTTTCTTT.

The rearrangement uses TRBV5-1 and TRBJ1-2; D not resolved. V was shortened by 2 bases and J by 2 bases, with 7 bases between the two germline ends. CDR1 is SGHRS and CDR2 is YFSETQ in the germline V gene. The CDR3 spans 13 residues. The CDR3 coding sequence is TGCGCCAGCAGCTTCACATCAAACTATGGCTACACCTTC. This gives the protein CASSFTSNYGYTF.

The V call is TRBV6-1, the J call TRBJ2-5; D is unclear. The CDR3 spans 11 residues. Germline loops: CDR1 MNHNS, CDR2 SASEGT. The V end lost 2 bases, the J end lost 7 bases, and 5 bases lay between the germline ends. The CDR3 reads CASSERVTQYF. CDR3 bases: TGTGCCAGCAGTGAACGGGTGACCCAGTACTTC.

The chain is built from TRBV7-2 and TRBJ2-3; the D is unclear. The germline V gene has CDR1 SGHTA and CDR2 FQGNSA. This CDR3 comprises 15 residues. Trimming left V 3 bases short and J 0 bases short, with 10 bases between. CDR3 amino acids: CASSFYSRSTDTQYF. The CDR3 region has the DNA TGTGCCAGCAGCTTTTACTCCAGGAGCACAGATACGCAGTATTTT.

The rearrangement links TRBV28 to TRBJ1-2, with no clear D. Deletions cut 3 bases from V and 5 bases from J, with 7 bases between. From germline, CDR1 is MDHEN and CDR2 SYDVKM. The CDR3 extends over 12 amino acids. This CDR3 is CASSLSGYGYTF. The CDR3 nucleotides read TGTGCCAGCAGTTTGTCCGGGTATGGCTACACCTTC.

The chain links TRBV7-8 to TRBJ2-7; 10 nucleotides match TRBD2. Germline V gene data show CDR1 as SGHVS and CDR2 as FQNEAQ. The ends lost 1 base at V and 1 base at J; junction bases unmatched: 4. The CDR3 is 16 amino acids. The CDR3 loop reads CASSLGGLAISYEQYF. The DNA of the CDR3 is TGTGCCAGCAGCTTAGGGGGACTAGCGATTTCCTACGAGCAGTACTTC.

This rearrangement joins TRBV24-1 to TRBJ2-3; either TRBD1 or TRBD2 may fit D (5 bases each). CDR1 is KGHDR and CDR2 is SFDVKD in the germline V gene. This CDR3 region has 15 residues. Trimming removed 8 bases from V and 0 bases from J, with 14 bases in between. The CDR3 loop reads CATNRRGFSTDTQYF. The DNA for the CDR3 is TGTGCCACCAATCGCCGGGGCTTCAGCACAGATACGCAGTATTTT.

This clone was seen a handful of times. The V call is TRBV27, the J call TRBJ1-2; unclear D gene. V was clipped by 8 bases and J by 2 bases, with 12 bases between them. Germline lookup yields CDR1 MNHEY and CDR2 SMNVEV (reference sequence). CDR3 length equals 13 residues. The CDR3 sequence: CASAALENYGYTF. CDR3 DNA: TGTGCCAGCGCGGCCCTGGAAAACTATGGCTACACCTTC.